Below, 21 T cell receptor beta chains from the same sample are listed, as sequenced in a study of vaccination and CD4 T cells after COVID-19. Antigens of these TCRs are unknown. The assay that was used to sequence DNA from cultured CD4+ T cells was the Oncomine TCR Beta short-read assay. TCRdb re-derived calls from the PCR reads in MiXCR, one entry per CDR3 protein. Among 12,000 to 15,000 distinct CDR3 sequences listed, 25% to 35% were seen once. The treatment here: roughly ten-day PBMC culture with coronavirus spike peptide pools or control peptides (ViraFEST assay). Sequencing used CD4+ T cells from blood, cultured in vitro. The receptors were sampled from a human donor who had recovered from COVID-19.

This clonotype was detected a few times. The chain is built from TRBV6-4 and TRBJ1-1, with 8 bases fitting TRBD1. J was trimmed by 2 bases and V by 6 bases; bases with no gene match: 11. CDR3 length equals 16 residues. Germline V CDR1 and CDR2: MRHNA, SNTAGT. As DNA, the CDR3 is TGTGCCAGCAGCGGGGACAGGCTGCCCGGTAACACTGAAGCTTTCTTT. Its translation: CASSGDRLPGNTEAFF.

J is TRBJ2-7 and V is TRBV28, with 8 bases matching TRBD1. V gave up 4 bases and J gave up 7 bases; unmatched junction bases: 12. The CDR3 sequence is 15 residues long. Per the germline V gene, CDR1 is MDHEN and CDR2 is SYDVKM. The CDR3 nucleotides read TGTGCCAGCAGTTGGACCGGACAGGGATCCTGGGAGCAGTACTTC. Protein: CASSWTGQGSWEQYF.

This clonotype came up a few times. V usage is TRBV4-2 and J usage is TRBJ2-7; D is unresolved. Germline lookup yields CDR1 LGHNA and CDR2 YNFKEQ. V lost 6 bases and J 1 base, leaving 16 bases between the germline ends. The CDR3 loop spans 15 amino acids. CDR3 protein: CASSQDGTGSYEQYF. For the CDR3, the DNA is TGTGCCAGCAGTCAGGACGGTACCGGATCCTACGAGCAGTACTTC.

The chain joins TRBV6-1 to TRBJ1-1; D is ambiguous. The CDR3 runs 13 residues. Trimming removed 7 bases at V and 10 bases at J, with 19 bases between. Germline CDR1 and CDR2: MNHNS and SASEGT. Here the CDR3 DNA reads TGTGCCAGCAAAAGGGAGGCGCGCGCCATAGCTTTCTTT. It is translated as CASKREARAIAFF.

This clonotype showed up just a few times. CDR3 amino acids: CSARDRASVPDTQYF. The CDR3, as DNA: TGCAGTGCTAGAGATCGGGCTAGCGTTCCAGATACGCAGTATTTT. The V call is TRBV20-1, the J call TRBJ2-3; maybe TRBD2 (6 bases). Germline values: CDR1 DFQATT, CDR2 SNEGSKA (reference sequence). V gave up 0 bases and J gave up 4 bases, with 14 bases separating them. There are 15 residues in the CDR3.

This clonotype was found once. The CDR3 DNA reads TGTGCCAGCATTCCAGGGGCTGGGGAGCTGTTTTTT. It encodes CASIPGAGELFF. The V call is TRBV2, the J call TRBJ2-2, with D possibly matching TRBD1 (6 bases). V lost 7 bases and J 8 bases, leaving 11 bases between the germline ends. The V gene's germline CDR1 is SNHLY and CDR2 FYNNEI. This CDR3 spans 12 amino acids.

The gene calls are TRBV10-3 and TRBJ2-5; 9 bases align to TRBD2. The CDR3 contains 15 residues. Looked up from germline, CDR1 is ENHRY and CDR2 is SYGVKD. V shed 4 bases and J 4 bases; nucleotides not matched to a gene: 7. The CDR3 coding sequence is TGTGCCATCAGTGGAGGACTAGCGTTCGGAGAGACCCAGTACTTC. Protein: CAISGGLAFGETQYF.

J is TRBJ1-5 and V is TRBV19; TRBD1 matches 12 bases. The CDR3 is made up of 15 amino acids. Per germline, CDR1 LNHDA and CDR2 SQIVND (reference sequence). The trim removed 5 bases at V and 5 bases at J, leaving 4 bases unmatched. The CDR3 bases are TGTGCCAGTAGTCCATGGGACAGGGGGCATCAGCCCCAGCATTTT. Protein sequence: CASSPWDRGHQPQHF.

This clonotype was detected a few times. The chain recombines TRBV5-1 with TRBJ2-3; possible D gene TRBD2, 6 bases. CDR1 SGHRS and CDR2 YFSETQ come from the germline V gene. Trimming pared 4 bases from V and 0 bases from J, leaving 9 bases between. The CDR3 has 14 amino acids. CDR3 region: CASSTGTSTDTQYF. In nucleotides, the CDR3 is TGCGCCAGCAGCACCGGGACTAGCACAGATACGCAGTATTTT.

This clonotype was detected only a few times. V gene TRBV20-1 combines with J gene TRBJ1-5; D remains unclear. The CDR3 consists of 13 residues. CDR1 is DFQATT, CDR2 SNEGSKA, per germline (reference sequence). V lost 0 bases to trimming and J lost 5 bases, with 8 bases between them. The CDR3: CSARDIGYQPQHF. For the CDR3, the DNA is TGCAGTGCTAGAGATATAGGTTATCAGCCCCAGCATTTT.

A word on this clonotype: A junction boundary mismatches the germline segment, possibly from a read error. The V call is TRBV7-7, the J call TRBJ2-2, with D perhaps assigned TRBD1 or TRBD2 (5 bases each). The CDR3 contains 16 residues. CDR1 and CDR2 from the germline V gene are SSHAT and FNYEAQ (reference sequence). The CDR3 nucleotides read TGTGCTAGCAGCCCGGGACGGTTAGTGCGGCCCGGGGAGCTGTTTTTT. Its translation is CASSPGRLVRPGELFF.

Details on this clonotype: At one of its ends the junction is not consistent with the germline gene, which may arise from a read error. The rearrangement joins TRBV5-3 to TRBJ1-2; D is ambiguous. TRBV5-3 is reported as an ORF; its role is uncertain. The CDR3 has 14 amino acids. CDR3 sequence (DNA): TGTGCCAGCAGCTTGGCCGGTGAGGTTGGTGGCTACACCTTC. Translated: CASSLAGEVGGYTF.

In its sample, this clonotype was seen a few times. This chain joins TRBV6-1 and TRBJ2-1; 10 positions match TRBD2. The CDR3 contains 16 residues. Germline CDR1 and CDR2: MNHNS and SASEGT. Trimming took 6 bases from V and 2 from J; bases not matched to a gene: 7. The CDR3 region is CASRPAGTSAYNEQFF. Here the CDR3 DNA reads TGTGCCAGCAGGCCCGCCGGGACTAGCGCCTACAATGAGCAGTTCTTC.

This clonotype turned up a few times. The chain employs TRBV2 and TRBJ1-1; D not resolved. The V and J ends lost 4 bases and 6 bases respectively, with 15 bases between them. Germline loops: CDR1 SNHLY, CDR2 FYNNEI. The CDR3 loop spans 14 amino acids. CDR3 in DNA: TGTGCCAGCAGTGTACGACCAGGTTTTGCTGAAGCTTTCTTT. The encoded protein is CASSVRPGFAEAFF. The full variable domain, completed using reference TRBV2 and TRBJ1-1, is EPEVTQTPSHQVTQMGQEVILRCVPISNHLYFYWYRQILGQKVEFLVSFYNNEISEKSEIFDDQFSVERPDGSNFTLKIRSTKLEDSAMYFCASSVRPGFAEAFFGQGTRLTVV.

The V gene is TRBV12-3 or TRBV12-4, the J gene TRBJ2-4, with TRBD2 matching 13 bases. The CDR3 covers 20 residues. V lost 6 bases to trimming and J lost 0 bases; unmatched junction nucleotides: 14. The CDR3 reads CASSEPFGLAGDIAKNIQYF. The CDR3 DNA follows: TGTGCCAGCAGCGAGCCCTTCGGACTAGCGGGGGACATAGCCAAAAACATTCAGTACTTC.

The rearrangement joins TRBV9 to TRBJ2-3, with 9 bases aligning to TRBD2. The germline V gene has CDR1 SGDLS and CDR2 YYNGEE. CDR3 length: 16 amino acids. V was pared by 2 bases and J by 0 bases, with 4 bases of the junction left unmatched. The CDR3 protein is CASSVGLAISTDTQYF. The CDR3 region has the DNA TGTGCCAGCAGCGTCGGACTAGCGATTAGCACAGATACGCAGTATTTT.

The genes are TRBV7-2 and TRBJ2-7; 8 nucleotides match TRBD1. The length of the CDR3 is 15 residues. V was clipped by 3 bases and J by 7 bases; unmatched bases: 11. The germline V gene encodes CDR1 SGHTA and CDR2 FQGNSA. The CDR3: CASSLGTGGMREQYF. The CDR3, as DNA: TGTGCCAGCAGCTTGGGAACAGGGGGGATGAGAGAGCAGTACTTC.

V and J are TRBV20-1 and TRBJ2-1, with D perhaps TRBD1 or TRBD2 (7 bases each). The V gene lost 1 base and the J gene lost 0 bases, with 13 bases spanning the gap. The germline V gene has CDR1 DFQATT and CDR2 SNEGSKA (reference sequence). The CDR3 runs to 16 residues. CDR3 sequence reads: CSARAGGGHSYNEQFF. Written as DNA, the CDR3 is TGCAGTGCTAGAGCAGGGGGGGGCCACTCCTACAATGAGCAGTTCTTC.

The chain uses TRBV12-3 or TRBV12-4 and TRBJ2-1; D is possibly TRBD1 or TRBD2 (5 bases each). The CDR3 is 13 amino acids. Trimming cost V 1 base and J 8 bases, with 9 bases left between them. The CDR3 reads CASSLVGADEQFF. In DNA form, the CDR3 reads TGTGCCAGCAGTTTAGTCGGGGCCGATGAGCAGTTCTTC.

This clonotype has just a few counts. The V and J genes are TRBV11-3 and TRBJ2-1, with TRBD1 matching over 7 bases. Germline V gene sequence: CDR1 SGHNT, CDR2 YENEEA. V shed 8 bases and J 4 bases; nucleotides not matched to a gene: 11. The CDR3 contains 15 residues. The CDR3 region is CASGTRQGDYNEQFF. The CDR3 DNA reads TGTGCCAGCGGGACCCGACAGGGAGATTACAATGAGCAGTTCTTC.

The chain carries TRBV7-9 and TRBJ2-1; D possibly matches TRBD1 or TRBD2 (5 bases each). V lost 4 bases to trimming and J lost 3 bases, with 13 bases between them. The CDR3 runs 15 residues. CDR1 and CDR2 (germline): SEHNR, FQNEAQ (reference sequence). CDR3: CASSSLGADYNEQFF. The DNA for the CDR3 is TGTGCCAGCAGCTCGCTCGGGGCGGACTACAATGAGCAGTTCTTC.